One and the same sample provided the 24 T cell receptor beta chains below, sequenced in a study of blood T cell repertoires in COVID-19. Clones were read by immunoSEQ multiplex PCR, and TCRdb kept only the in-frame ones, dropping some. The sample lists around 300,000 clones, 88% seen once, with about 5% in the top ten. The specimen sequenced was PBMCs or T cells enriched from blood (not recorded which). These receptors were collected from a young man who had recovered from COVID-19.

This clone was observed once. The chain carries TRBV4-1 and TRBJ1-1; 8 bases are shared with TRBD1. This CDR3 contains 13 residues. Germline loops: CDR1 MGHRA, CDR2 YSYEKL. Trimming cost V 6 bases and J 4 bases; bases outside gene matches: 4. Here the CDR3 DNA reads TGCGCCAGCAGGCCGACAGGGGTCACTGAAGCTTTCTTT. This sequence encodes CASRPTGVTEAFF.

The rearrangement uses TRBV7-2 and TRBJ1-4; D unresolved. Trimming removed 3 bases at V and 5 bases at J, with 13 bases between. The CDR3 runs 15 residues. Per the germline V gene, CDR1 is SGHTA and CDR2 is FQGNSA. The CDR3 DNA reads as TGTGCCAGCAGCTTTAAGCTGGAGGCGAATGAAAAACTGTTTTTT. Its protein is CASSFKLEANEKLFF.

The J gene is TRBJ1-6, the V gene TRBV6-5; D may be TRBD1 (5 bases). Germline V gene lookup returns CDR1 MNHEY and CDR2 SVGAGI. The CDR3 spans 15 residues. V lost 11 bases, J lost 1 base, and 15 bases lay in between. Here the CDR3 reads CAAKEGRSYNSPLHF. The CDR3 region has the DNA TGTGCCGCTAAGGAGGGACGGTCCTATAATTCACCCCTCCACTTT.

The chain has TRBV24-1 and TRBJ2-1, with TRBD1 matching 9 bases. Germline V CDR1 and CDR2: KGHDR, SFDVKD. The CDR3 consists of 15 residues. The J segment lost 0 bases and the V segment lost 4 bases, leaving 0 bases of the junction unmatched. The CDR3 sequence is CATSETGGSYNEQFF. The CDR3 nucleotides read TGTGCCACCAGTGAGACAGGGGGCTCCTACAATGAGCAGTTCTTC.

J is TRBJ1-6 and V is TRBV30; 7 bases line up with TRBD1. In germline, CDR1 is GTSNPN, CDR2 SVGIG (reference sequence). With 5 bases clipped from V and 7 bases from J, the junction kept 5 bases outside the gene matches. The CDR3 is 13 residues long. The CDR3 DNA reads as TGTGCCTGGGCCGGGACAGCAAATTCACCCCTCCACTTT. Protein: CAWAGTANSPLHF.

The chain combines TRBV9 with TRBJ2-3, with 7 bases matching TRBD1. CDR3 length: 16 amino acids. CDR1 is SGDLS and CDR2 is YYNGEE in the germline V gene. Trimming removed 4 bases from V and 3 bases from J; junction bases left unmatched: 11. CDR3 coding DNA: TGTGCCAGCAGCTTTTCGACAGGGACCTATACAGATACGCAGTATTTT. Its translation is CASSFSTGTYTDTQYF.

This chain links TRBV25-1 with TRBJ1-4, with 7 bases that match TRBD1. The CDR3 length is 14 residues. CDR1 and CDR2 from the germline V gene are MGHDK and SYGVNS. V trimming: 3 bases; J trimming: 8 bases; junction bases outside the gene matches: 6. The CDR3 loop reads CASSEVGGNEKLFF. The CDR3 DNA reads TGTGCCAGCAGTGAGGTAGGGGGCAACGAAAAACTGTTTTTT.

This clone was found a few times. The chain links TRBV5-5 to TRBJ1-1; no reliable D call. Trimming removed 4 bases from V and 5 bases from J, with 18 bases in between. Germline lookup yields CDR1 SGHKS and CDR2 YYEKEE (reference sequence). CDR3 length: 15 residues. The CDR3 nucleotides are TGTGCCAGCAGCGAGCATACCTTCCGGGAGACTGAAGCTTTCTTT. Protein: CASSEHTFRETEAFF.

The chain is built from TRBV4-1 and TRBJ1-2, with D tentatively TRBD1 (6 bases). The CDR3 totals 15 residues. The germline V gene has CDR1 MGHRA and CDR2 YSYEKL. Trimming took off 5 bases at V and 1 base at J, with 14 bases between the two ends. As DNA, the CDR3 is TGCGCCAGCAGCATGAAGACAGGAGATAACTATGGCTACACCTTC. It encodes CASSMKTGDNYGYTF.

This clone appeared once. In nucleotides, the CDR3 is TGTGCCAGCAGTTCGACAGGCGGGGGAAACACCATATATTTT. Translated, it gives CASSSTGGGNTIYF. The chain carries TRBV2 and TRBJ1-3, with D possibly matching TRBD1 (6 bases). Per germline, CDR1 SNHLY and CDR2 FYNNEI. The CDR3 has 14 amino acids. V was trimmed by 5 bases and J by 4 bases, leaving 12 bases between them.

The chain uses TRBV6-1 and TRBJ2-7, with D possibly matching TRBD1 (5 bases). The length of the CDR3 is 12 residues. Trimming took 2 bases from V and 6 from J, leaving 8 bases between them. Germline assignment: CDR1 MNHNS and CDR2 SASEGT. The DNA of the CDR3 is TGTGCCAGCAGTGAACAGGGTGCCGAGCAGTACTTC. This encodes CASSEQGAEQYF.

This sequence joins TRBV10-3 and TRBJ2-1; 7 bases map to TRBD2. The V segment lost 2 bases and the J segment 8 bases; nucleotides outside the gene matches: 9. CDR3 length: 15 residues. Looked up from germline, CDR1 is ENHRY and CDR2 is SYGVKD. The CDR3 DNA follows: TGTGCCATCAGTGAGGCGGGGGACCCTCGGTATGAGCAGTTCTTC. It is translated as CAISEAGDPRYEQFF.

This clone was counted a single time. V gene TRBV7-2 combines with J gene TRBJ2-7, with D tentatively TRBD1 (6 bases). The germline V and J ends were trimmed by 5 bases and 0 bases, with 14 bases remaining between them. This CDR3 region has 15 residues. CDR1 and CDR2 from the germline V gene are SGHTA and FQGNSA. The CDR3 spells CASSRSTGPSYEQYF. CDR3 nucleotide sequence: TGTGCCAGCAGCCGGTCCACAGGGCCCTCCTACGAGCAGTACTTC.

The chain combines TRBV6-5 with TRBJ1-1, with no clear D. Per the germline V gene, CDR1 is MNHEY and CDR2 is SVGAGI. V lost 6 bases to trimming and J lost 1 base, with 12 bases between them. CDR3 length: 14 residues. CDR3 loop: CASSQSYRNTEAFF. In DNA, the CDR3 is TGTGCCAGCAGCCAATCCTACAGGAACACTGAAGCTTTCTTT.

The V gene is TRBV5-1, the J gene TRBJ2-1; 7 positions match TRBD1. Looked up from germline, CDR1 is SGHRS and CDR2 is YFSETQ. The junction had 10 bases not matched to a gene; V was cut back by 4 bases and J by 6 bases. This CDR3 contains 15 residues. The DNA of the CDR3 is TGCGCCAGCAGCACAGGACAGGCCTGGGTCAATGAGCAGTTCTTC. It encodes CASSTGQAWVNEQFF.

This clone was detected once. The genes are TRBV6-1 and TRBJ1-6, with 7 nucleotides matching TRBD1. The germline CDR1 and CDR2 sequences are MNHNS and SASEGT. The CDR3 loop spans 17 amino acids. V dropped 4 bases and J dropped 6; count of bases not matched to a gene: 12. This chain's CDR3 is CASSGPPGGSSNSPLHF. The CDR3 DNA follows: TGTGCCAGCAGTGGACCTCCAGGGGGTAGTTCTAATTCACCCCTCCACTTT.

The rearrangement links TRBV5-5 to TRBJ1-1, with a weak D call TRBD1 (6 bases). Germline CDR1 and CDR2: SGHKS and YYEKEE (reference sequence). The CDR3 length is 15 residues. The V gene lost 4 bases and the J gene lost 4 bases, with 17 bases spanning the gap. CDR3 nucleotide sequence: TGTGCCAGCAGCCCGCGAGGGGGAAGTAGCACTGAAGCTTTCTTT. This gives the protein CASSPRGGSSTEAFF.

CDR3: CASSLRAGGHEQYF. CDR3 coding DNA: TGTGCCAGCAGCTTGCGCGCAGGGGGCCACGAGCAGTACTTC. The chain couples TRBV5-5 to TRBJ2-7, with 8 bases fitting TRBD1. Trimming removed 1 base from V and 5 bases from J; junction bases left unmatched: 5. The CDR3 loop spans 14 amino acids. Germline V lookup: CDR1 SGHKS, CDR2 YYEKEE (reference sequence).

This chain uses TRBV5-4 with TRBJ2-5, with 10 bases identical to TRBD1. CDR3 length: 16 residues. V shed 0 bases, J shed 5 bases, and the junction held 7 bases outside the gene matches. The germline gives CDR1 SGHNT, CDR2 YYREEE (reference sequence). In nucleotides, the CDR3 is TGTGCCAGCAGCTTGGCTACGACAGGGGGCGACGAGACCCAGTACTTC. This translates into CASSLATTGGDETQYF.

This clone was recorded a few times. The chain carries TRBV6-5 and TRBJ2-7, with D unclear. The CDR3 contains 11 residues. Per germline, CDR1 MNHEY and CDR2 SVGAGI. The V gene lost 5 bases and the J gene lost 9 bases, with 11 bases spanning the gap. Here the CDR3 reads CASSNFKRQYF. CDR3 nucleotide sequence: TGTGCCAGCAGTAACTTTAAGAGGCAGTACTTC.

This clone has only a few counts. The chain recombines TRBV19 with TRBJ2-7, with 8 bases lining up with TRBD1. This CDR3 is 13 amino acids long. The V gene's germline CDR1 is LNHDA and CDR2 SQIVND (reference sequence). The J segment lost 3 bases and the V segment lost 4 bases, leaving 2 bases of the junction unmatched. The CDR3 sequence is CASSTDRDYEQYF. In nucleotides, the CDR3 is TGTGCCAGTAGTACGGACAGGGACTACGAGCAGTACTTC.

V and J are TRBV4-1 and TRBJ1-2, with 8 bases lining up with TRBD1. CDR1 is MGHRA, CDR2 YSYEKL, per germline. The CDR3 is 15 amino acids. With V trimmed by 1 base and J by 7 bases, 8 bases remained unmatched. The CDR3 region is CASSQAGQGAVGYTF. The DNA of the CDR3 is TGCGCCAGCAGCCAAGCAGGGCAGGGGGCGGTTGGCTACACCTTC.

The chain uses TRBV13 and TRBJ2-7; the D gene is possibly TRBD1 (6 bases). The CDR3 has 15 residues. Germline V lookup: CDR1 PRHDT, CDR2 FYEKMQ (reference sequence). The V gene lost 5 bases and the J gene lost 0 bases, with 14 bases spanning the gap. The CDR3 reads CASSPGQKSSYEQYF. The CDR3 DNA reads TGTGCCAGCAGCCCCGGACAGAAGAGCTCCTACGAGCAGTACTTC.

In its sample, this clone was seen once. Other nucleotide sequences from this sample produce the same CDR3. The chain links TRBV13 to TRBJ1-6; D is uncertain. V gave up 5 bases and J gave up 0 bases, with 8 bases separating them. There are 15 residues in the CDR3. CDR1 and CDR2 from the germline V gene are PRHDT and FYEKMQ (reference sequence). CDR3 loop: CASSLGSSYNSPLHF. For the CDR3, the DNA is TGTGCCAGCAGCCTTGGGAGCTCCTATAATTCACCCCTCCACTTT.